Listed here are 2 T cell receptor beta chains from one sample, sequenced in a study of tumor and adjacent non-tumor tissue in lung cancer. TCRbeta libraries were built with three rounds of nested PCR, modified from ARM-PCR. TCRdb re-derived calls from the multiplex PCR reads in MiXCR, one entry per CDR3 protein. The sample records around 76,000 distinct CDR3 sequences, 76% being singletons. No cell sorting was done before RNA was extracted from the tissue. Distant lung tissue was collected more than 3 cm away from the tumor edge. The sequenced sample was distant non-tumor lung tissue. These receptor sequences come from a man in his sixties or seventies with non-small cell lung cancer.

A word on this clonotype: One end of the junction does not line up with germline, which may come from a read error. V and J are TRBV6-2 or TRBV6-3 and TRBJ2-1; TRBD2 might be the D (5 bases). CDR1 and CDR2 (germline): MNHEY, SVGEGT. This CDR3 is built from 14 residues. The CDR3 sequence: CASTRGSFYYEQFF. CDR3 nucleotide sequence: TGTGCCAGTACTCGGGGATCATTCTACTATGAGCAATTTTTC.

In regard to this clonotype: The germline gene is not matched at one end of the junction; a read error may be the cause. The chain is built from TRBV2 and TRBJ1-1, with 7 bases matching TRBD1. This CDR3 is 18 amino acids long. CDR1 SNHLY and CDR2 FYNNEI come from the germline V gene. This CDR3 is CDSSEVPFTRQGKTEAFF. Here the CDR3 DNA reads TGTGACAGCAGTGAAGTCCCTTTTACTAGACAGGGTAAGACTGAAGCTTTCTTT.